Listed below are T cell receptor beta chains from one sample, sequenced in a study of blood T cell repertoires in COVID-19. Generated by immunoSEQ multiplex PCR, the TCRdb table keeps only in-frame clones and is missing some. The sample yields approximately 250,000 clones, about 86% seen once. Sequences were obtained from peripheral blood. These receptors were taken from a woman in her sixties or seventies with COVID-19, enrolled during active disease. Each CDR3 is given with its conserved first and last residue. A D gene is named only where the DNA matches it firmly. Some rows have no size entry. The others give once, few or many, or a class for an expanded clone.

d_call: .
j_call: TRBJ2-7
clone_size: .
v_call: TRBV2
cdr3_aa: CASYSLDKTYEQYF
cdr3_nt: TGTGCCAGCTATTCTCTGGACAAGACCTACGAGCAGTACTTC

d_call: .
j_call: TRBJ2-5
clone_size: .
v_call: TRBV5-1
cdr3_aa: CASSLTGHTEETQYF
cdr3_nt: TGCGCCAGCAGCCTCACCGGACATACTGAAGAGACCCAGTACTTC

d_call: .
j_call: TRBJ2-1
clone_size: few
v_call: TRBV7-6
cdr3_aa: CASSLARNEQFF
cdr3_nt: TGTGCCAGCAGCTTAGCGCGGAATGAGCAGTTCTTC

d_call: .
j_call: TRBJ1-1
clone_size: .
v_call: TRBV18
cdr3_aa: CASSPPFSSGEAFF
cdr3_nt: TGTGCCAGCTCACCACCGTTTTCATCGGGTGAAGCTTTCTTT

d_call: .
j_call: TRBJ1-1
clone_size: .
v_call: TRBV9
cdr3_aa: CASSVATPNTEAFF
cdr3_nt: TGTGCCAGCAGCGTAGCTACGCCGAACACTGAAGCTTTCTTT

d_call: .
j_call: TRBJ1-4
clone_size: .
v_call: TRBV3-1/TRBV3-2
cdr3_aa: CASRFGTTTNEKLFF
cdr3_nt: TGTGCCAGCAGGTTCGGGACAACAACTAATGAAAAACTGTTTTTT

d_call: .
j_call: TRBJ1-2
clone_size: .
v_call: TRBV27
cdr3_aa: CASSARSPLTNNYGYTF
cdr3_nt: TGTGCCAGCAGCGCCCGGTCCCCCCTCACGAATAACTATGGCTACACCTTC

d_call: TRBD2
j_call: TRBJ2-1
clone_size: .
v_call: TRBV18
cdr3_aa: CASSPTGGPYNEQFF
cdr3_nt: TGTGCCAGCTCACCAACGGGGGGACCTTACAATGAGCAGTTCTTC

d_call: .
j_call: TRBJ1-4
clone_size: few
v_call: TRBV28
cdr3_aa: CATSGKYSNEKLFF
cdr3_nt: TGTGCCACCTCGGGGAAGTATTCTAATGAAAAACTGTTTTTT

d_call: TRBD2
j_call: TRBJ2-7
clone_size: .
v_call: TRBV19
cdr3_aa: CAPPWGGASYEQYF
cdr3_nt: TGTGCCCCACCATGGGGAGGGGCATCCTACGAGCAGTACTTC

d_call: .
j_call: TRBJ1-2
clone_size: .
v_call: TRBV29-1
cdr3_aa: CSVLQGKVDGYTF
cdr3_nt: TGCAGCGTACTACAGGGAAAGGTCGATGGCTACACCTTC

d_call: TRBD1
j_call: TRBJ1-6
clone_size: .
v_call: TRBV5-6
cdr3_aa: CASSLALQGAYSPLHF
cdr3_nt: TGTGCCAGCAGCTTGGCCTTACAGGGGGCGTATTCACCCCTCCACTTT

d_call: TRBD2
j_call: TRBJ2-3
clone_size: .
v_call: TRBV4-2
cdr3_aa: CASSLPGLAGGYINTDTQYF
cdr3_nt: TGTGCCAGCAGCCTTCCGGGACTAGCGGGGGGCTATATTAACACAGATACGCAGTATTTT

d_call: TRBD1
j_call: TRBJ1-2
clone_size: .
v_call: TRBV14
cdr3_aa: CASSREHWRQGVGGYTF
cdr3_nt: TGTGCCAGCAGTCGTGAACACTGGCGACAGGGAGTTGGTGGCTACACCTTC

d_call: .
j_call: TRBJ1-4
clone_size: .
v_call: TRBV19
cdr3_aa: CASSIDARILRGTNEKLFF
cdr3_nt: TGTGCCAGTAGTATAGACGCGCGGATCCTAAGGGGAACTAATGAAAAACTGTTTTTT

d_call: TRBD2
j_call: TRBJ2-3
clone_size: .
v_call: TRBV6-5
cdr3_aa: CASSETSGGTQYF
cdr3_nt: TGTGCCAGCAGCGAGACTAGCGGAGGGACGCAGTATTTT

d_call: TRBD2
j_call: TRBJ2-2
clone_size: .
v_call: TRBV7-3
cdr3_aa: CASSPGGWTGELFF
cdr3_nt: TGTGCCAGCAGCCCGGGGGGATGGACCGGGGAGCTGTTTTTT

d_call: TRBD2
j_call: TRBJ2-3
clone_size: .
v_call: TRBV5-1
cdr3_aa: CASSPVAGVETDTQYF
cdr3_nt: TGCGCCAGCAGCCCCGTGGCGGGGGTGGAAACAGATACGCAGTATTTT

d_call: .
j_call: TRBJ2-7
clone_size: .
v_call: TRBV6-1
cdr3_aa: CASSEGGRREQYF
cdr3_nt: TGTGCCAGCAGTGAAGGGGGCAGGCGTGAGCAGTACTTC

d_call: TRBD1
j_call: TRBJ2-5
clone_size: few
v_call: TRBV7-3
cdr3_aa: CASSLGGTGSIQYF
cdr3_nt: TGTGCCAGCAGCTTAGGGGGGACAGGGTCGATCCAGTACTTC

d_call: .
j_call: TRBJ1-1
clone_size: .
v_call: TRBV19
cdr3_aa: CASSRGNTEAFF
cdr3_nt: TGTGCCAGTAGTCGGGGGAACACTGAAGCTTTCTTT

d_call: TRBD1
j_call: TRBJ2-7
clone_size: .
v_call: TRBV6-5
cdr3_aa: CASSHTGTGDYEQYF
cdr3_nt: TGTGCCAGCAGTCACACCGGGACAGGGGACTACGAGCAGTACTTC

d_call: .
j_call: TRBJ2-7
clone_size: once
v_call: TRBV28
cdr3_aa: CASGRGYEQYF
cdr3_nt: TGTGCCAGCGGAAGGGGTTACGAGCAGTACTTC

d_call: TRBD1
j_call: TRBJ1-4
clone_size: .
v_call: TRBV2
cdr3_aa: CASENSGQSVKLFF
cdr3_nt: TGTGCCAGCGAAAACTCGGGACAGAGCGTGAAACTGTTTTTT

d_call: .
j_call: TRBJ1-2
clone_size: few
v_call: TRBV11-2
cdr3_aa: CASSLGRFTHNYTF
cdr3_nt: TGTGCCAGCAGCTTAGGCAGATTCACCCATAACTACACCTTC

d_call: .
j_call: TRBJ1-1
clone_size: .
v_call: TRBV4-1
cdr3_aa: CASSQGMTGNHREGTEAFF
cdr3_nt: TGCGCCAGCAGCCAGGGGATGACAGGAAACCACAGGGAAGGCACTGAAGCTTTCTTT

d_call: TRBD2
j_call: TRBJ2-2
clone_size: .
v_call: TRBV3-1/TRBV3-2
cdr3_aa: CASSQLPSGGAGELFF
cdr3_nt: TGTGCCAGCAGCCAATTACCTAGCGGGGGGGCCGGGGAGCTGTTTTTT

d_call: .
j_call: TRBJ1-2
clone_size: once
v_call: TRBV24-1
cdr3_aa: CATSDSGVVRDGYTF
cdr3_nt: TGTGCCACCAGTGATTCAGGGGTAGTAAGGGATGGCTACACCTTC

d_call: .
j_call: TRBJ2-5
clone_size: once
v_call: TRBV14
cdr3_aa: CASSQDVTEWETQYF
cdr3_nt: TGTGCCAGCAGCCAAGACGTAACAGAATGGGAGACCCAGTACTTC

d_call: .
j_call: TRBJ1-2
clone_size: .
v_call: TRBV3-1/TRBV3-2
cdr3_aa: CASSQEGVRGYTF
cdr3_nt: TGTGCCAGCAGCCAGGAAGGAGTGAGGGGCTACACCTTC

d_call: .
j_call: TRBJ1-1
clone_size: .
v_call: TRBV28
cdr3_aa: CASIGGWAFF
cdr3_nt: TGTGCCAGCATCGGGGGATGGGCTTTCTTT

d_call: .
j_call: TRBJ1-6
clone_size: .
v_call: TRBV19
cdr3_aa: CASQRTAELSPLHF
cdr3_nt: TGTGCCAGTCAAAGGACAGCGGAACTCTCACCCCTCCACTTT

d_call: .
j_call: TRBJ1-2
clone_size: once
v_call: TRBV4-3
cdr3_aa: CASSQDPDKLAGYTF
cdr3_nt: TGCGCCAGCAGCCAAGACCCGGACAAATTGGCAGGCTACACCTTC

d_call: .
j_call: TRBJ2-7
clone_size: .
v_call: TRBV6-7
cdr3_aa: CASRPGQSASYEQYF
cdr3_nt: TGTGCCAGCAGACCCGGACAGTCGGCCTCCTACGAGCAGTACTTC

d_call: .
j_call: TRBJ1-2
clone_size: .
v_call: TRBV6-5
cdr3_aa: CASSYSGGALGYGYTF
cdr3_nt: TGTGCCAGCAGTTACTCAGGAGGGGCCCTAGGGTATGGCTACACCTTC

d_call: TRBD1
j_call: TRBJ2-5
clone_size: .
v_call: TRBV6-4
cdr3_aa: CASTRVPGQGSPVPQETQYF
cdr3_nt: TGTGCCAGCACCCGAGTCCCGGGACAGGGGTCCCCTGTCCCCCAAGAGACCCAGTACTTC

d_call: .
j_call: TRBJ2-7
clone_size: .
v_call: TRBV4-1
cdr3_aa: CASSQEGHPLSSYEQYF
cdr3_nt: TGCGCCAGCAGCCAAGAGGGGCACCCTTTGAGCTCCTACGAGCAGTACTTC